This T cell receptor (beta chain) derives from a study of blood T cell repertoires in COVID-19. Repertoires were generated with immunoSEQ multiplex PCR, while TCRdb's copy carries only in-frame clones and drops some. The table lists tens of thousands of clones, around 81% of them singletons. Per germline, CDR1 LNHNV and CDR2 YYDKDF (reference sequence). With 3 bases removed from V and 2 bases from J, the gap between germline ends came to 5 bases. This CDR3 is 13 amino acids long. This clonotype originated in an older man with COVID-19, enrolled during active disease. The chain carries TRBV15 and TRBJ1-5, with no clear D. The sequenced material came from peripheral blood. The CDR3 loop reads CATSREGNQPQHF. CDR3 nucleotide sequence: TGTGCCACCAGCAGGGAGGGCAATCAGCCCCAGCATTTT. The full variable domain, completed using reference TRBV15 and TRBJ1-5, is DAMVIQNPRYQVTQFGKPVTLSCSQTLNHNVMYWYQQKSSQAPKLLFHYYDKDFNNEADTPDNFQSRRPNTSFCFLDIRSPGLGDTAMYLCATSREGNQPQHFGDGTRLSIL.